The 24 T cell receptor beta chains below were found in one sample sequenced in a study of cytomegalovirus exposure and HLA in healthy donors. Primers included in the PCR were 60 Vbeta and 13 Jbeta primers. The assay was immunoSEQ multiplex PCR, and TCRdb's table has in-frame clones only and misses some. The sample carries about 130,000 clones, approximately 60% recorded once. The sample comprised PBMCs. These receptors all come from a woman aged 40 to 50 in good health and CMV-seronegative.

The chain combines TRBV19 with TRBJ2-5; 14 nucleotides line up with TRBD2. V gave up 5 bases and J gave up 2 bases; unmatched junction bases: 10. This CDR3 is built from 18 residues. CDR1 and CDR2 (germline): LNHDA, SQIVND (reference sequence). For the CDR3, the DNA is TGTGCCAGTAGTCCCGGGACTAGCGGGGGATATTCTCAAGAGACCCAGTACTTC. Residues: CASSPGTSGGYSQETQYF.

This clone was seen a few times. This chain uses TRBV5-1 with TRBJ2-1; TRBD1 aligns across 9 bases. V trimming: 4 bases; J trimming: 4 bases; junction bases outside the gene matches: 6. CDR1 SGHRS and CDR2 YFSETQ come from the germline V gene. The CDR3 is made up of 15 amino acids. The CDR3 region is CASSLQGADYNEQFF. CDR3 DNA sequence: TGCGCCAGCAGCCTACAGGGGGCTGATTACAATGAGCAGTTCTTC.

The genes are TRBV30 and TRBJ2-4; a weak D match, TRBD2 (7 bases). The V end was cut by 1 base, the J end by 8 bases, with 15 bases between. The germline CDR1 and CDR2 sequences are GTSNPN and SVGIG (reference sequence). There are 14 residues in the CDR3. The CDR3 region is CAWSGGGRADIQYF. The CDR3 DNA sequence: TGTGCCTGGAGTGGGGGGGGCAGGGCGGACATTCAGTACTTC.

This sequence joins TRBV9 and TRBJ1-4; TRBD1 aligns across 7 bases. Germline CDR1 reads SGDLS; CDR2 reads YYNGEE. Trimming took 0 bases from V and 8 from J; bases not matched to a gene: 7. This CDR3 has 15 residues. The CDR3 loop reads CASSVDPGQFEKLFF. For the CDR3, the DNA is TGTGCCAGCAGCGTAGATCCGGGACAGTTCGAAAAACTGTTTTTT.

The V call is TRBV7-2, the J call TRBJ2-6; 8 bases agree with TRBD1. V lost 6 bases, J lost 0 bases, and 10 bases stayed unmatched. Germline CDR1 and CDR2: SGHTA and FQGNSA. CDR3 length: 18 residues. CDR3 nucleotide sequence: TGTGCCAGCAGTCAGGGGGCAGGATCTAGCTCTGGGGCCAACGTCCTGACTTTC. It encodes CASSQGAGSSSGANVLTF.

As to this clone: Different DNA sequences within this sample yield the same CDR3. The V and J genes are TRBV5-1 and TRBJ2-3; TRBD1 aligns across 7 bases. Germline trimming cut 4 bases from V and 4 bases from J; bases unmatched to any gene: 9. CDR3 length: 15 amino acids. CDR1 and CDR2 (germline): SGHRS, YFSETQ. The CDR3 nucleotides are TGCGCCAGCAGCAGAACAGGGGATTCGGCAGATACGCAGTATTTT. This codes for CASSRTGDSADTQYF.

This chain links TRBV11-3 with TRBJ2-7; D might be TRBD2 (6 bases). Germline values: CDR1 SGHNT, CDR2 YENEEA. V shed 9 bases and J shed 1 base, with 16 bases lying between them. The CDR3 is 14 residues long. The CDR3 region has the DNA TGTGCCAGACCCCCGGCGGGGCTATCCTACGAGCAGTACTTC. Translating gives CARPPAGLSYEQYF.

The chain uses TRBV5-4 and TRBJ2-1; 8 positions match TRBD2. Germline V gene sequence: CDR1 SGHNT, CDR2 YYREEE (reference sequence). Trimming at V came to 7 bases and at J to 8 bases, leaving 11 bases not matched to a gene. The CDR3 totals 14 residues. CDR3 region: CASSPGGSFDEQFF. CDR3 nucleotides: TGTGCCAGCTCCCCGGGAGGGTCCTTCGATGAGCAGTTCTTC.

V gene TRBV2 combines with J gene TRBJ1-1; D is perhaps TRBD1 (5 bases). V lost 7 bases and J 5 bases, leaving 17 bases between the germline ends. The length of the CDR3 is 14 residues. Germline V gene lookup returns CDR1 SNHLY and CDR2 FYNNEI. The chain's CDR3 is CASKLRVQGTEAFF. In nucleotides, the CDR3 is TGTGCCAGCAAACTCAGGGTACAAGGGACTGAAGCTTTCTTT. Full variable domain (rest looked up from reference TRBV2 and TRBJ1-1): EPEVTQTPSHQVTQMGQEVILRCVPISNHLYFYWYRQILGQKVEFLVSFYNNEISEKSEIFDDQFSVERPDGSNFTLKIRSTKLEDSAMYFCASKLRVQGTEAFFGQGTRLTVV.

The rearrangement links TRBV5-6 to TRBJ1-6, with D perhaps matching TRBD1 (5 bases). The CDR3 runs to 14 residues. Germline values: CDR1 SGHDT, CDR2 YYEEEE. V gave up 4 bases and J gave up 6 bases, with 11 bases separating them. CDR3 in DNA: TGTGCCAGCAGCCCGGGACTGATTAATTCACCCCTCCACTTT. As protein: CASSPGLINSPLHF.

CDR3 DNA sequence: TGTGCCAGCAAGCCGGGGCAGGGGGGCTACACCTTC. This codes for CASKPGQGGYTF. The rearrangement links TRBV27 to TRBJ1-2, with D possibly TRBD1 on 6 matching bases. The V end was cut by 7 bases, the J end by 8 bases, with 14 bases between. From germline, CDR1 is MNHEY and CDR2 SMNVEV (reference sequence). The CDR3 sequence is 12 residues long.

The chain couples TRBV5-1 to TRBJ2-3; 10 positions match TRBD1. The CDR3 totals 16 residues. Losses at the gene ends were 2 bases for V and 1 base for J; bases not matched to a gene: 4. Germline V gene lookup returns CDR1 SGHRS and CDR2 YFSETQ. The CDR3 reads CASSFSDRGGTDTQYF. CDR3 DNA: TGCGCCAGCAGCTTCTCGGACAGGGGGGGCACAGATACGCAGTATTTT.

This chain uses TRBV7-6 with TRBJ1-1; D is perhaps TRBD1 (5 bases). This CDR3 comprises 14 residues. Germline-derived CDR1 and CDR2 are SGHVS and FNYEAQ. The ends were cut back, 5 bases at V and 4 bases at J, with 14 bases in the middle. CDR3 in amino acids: CASSAGRGLTEAFF. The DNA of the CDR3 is TGTGCCAGCAGCGCAGGGAGGGGCCTCACTGAAGCTTTCTTT.

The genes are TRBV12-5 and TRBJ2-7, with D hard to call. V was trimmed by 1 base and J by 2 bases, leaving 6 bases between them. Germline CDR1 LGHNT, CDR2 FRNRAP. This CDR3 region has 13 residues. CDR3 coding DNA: TGTGCTAGTGGTTTGGCAGTCACCTACGAGCAGTACTTC. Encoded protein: CASGLAVTYEQYF.

The CDR3 here is CAWSVRLGVGYEQYF. The CDR3 DNA follows: TGTGCCTGGAGTGTAAGGCTAGGAGTGGGCTACGAGCAGTACTTC. This chain connects TRBV30 to TRBJ2-7; D is undetermined. Germline-derived CDR1 and CDR2 are GTSNPN and SVGIG (reference sequence). V was clipped by 0 bases and J by 3 bases, with 15 bases between them. This CDR3 region has 15 residues.

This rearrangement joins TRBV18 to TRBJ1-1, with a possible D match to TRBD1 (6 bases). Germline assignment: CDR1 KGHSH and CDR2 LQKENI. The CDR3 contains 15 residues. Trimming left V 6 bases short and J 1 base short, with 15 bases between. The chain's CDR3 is CASSRIRQENTEAFF. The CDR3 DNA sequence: TGTGCCAGCTCGCGTATACGACAGGAGAACACTGAAGCTTTCTTT. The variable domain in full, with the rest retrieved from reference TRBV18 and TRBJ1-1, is NAGVMQNPRHLVRRRGQEARLRCSPMKGHSHVYWYRQLPEEGLKFMVYLQKENIIDESGMPKERFSAEFPKEGPSILRIQQVVRGDSAAYFCASSRIRQENTEAFFGQGTRLTVV.

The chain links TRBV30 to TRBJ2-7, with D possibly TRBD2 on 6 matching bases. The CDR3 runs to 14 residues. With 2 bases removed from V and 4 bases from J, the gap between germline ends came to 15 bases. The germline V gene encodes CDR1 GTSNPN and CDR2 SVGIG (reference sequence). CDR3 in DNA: TGTGCCTGGAGTCTTATAGGAGGGACTTACGAGCAGTACTTC. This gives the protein CAWSLIGGTYEQYF.

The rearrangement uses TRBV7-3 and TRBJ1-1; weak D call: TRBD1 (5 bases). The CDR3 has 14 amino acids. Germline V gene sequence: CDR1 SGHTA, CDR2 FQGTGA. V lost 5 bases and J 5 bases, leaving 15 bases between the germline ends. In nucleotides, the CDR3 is TGTGCCAGCAGCCCCGGGGGAGGGCGGACTGAAGCTTTCTTT. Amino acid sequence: CASSPGGGRTEAFF.

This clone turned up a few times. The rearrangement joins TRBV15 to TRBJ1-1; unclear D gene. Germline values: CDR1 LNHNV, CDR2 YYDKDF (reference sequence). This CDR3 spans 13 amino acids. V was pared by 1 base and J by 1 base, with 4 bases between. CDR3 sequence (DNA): TGTGCCACCAGCAGAGCAGAGAACACTGAAGCTTTCTTT. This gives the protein CATSRAENTEAFF.

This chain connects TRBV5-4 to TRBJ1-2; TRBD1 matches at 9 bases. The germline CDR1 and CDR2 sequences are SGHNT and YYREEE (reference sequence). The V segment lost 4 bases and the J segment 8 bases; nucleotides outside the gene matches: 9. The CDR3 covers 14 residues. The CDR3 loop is CASSIAGTGLGYTF. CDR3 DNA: TGTGCCAGCAGCATAGCGGGGACAGGGCTCGGCTACACCTTC.

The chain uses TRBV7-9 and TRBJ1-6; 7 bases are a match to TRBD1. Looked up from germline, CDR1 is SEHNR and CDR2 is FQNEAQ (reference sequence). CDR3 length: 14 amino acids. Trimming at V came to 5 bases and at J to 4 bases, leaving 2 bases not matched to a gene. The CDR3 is CASSAGQYNSPLHF. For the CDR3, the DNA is TGTGCCAGCAGCGCGGGACAGTATAATTCACCCCTCCACTTT.

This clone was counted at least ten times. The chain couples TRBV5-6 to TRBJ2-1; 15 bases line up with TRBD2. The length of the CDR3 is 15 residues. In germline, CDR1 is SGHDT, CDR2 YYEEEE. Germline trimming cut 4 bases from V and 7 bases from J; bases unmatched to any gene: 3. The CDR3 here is CASSEGLAGGNEQFF. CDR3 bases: TGTGCCAGCAGCGAGGGACTAGCGGGGGGAAATGAGCAGTTCTTC.

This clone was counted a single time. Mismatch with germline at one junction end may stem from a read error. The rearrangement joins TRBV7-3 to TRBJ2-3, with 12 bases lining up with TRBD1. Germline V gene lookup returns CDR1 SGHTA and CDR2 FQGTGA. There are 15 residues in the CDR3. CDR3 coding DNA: TGTGCCAGCAGCTCTTCCGGGACAGGGGGCAGTAGCATAAGTTTT. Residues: CASSSSGTGGSSISF.

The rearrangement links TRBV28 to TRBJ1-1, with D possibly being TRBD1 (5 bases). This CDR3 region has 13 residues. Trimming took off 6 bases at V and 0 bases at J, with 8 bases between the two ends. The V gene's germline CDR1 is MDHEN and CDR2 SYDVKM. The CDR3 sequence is CASSWTLNTEAFF. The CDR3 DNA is TGTGCCAGCAGCTGGACATTGAACACTGAAGCTTTCTTT.